What follows are 18 T cell receptor beta chains derived from one specimen sequenced in a study of cytomegalovirus exposure and HLA in healthy donors. In the PCR, 60 Vbeta and 13 Jbeta primers were used. Data came from immunoSEQ multiplex PCR; TCRdb stores just in-frame clones and leaves some out. The table lists about 190,000 clones, around 73% of them singletons. Material: PBMCs. These receptors were taken from a woman in her 30s in good health and CMV-seropositive.

This rearrangement joins TRBV7-3 to TRBJ2-3; 7 bases line up with TRBD2. Germline CDR1 reads SGHTA; CDR2 reads FQGTGA. Trimming cost V 4 bases and J 6 bases; bases outside gene matches: 10. The CDR3 is made up of 15 amino acids. The CDR3 reads CASSSKGGSPDTQYF. For the CDR3, the DNA is TGTGCCAGCAGCTCAAAGGGCGGGAGTCCCGATACGCAGTATTTT.

V usage is TRBV27 and J usage is TRBJ2-7, with D maybe TRBD2 (6 bases). The germline gives CDR1 MNHEY, CDR2 SMNVEV (reference sequence). The CDR3 is made up of 15 amino acids. V lost 7 bases, J lost 0 bases, and 16 bases lay in between. In nucleotides, the CDR3 is TGTGCCAGCAAGTCCGGGACTCGTCGCTCCTACGAGCAGTACTTC. Its protein product is CASKSGTRRSYEQYF.

This chain links TRBV29-1 with TRBJ2-4, with D maybe TRBD1 (6 bases). V shed 4 bases and J shed 0 bases, with 13 bases lying between them. The CDR3 consists of 15 residues. Germline-derived CDR1 and CDR2 are SQVTM and ANQGSEA. CDR3 in DNA: TGCAGCGTTGCAATGAGACAGGTAGCCAAAAACATTCAGTACTTC. It encodes CSVAMRQVAKNIQYF.

The chain couples TRBV28 to TRBJ1-2; D may be TRBD1 (6 bases). V lost 10 bases to trimming and J lost 5 bases, with 23 bases between them. Germline CDR1 reads MDHEN; CDR2 reads SYDVKM. CDR3 length equals 15 residues. CDR3 residues: CATSPAQGRVYGYTF. The DNA of the CDR3 is TGTGCCACCTCACCTGCACAGGGAAGGGTATATGGCTACACCTTC.

The gene calls are TRBV4-3 and TRBJ1-2; 7 bases are shared with TRBD1. The germline V gene has CDR1 LGHNA and CDR2 YSLEER. This CDR3 region has 16 residues. V was clipped by 3 bases and J by 3 bases; unmatched bases: 10. For the CDR3, the DNA is TGCGCCAGCAGCCAGGGGACAGCCAACCGGGACTATGGCTACACCTTC. Encoded protein: CASSQGTANRDYGYTF.

CDR3 in DNA: TGTGCCACCAGCAGTCTTGCGGGGGGGCTCAATGAGCAGTTCTTC. It codes for CATSSLAGGLNEQFF. The chain has TRBV15 and TRBJ2-1, with 9 bases that match TRBD2. Per germline, CDR1 LNHNV and CDR2 YYDKDF (reference sequence). Unmatched junction bases numbered 6, after V lost 3 bases and J lost 6 bases. The length of the CDR3 is 15 residues.

This rearrangement joins TRBV2 to TRBJ2-7, with D possibly TRBD2 on 6 matching bases. This CDR3 has 13 amino acids. Trimming shortened V by 7 bases and J by 6 bases, and 16 bases separated the two germline ends. CDR1 is SNHLY, CDR2 FYNNEI, per germline. DNA for the CDR3: TGTGCCAGCAATATCGGGGGAGTTCTCGAGCAGTACTTC. It translates to CASNIGGVLEQYF.

The sample holds one count of this clone. J is TRBJ1-5 and V is TRBV4-2; D is unresolved. With 4 bases removed from V and 6 bases from J, the gap between germline ends came to 10 bases. CDR1 is LGHNA, CDR2 YNFKEQ, per germline. There are 13 residues in the CDR3. The CDR3 reads CASSPLSGQPQHF. As DNA, the CDR3 is TGTGCCAGCAGCCCCCTATCGGGTCAGCCCCAGCATTTT.

The rearrangement links TRBV28 to TRBJ1-3; D is unresolved. This CDR3 spans 11 amino acids. Trimming pared 5 bases from V and 4 bases from J, leaving 3 bases between. The germline gives CDR1 MDHEN, CDR2 SYDVKM. The CDR3 coding sequence is TGTGCCAGCAGTGCGGGAAACACCATATATTTT. Translation gives CASSAGNTIYF.

The chain recombines TRBV10-3 with TRBJ2-7, with D unresolved. The V gene's germline CDR1 is ENHRY and CDR2 SYGVKD. The CDR3 totals 14 residues. V was cut by 0 bases and J by 2 bases, with 8 bases left in between. The CDR3 DNA follows: TGTGCCATCAGTGAGTCGATCAACACCTACGAGCAGTACTTC. It yields the protein CAISESINTYEQYF.

Details on this clone: The CDR3 carries no conserved terminal phenylalanine or tryptophan, so it likely arises from a read error. This chain uses TRBV28 with TRBJ1-1; TRBD1 is a possible D gene (6 bases). The CDR3 loop spans 14 amino acids. The germline V and J ends were trimmed by 5 bases and 0 bases, with 10 bases remaining between them. Germline V gives CDR1 MDHEN, CDR2 SYDVKM. CDR3 sequence: CASSVQGMNTEAFL. DNA of the CDR3: TGTGCCAGCAGTGTACAGGGCATGAACACTGAAGCTTTCCTT.

The chain has TRBV5-6 and TRBJ2-7, with TRBD2 identical over 9 bases. The V gene end was trimmed by 4 bases and the J gene end by 0 bases; junction bases not matched to a gene: 8. CDR3 size: 16 residues. CDR1 and CDR2 from the germline V gene are SGHDT and YYEEEE. As DNA, the CDR3 is TGTGCCAGCAGCGAGAGCGGGAGGCTTCCCTCCTACGAGCAGTACTTC. This sequence encodes CASSESGRLPSYEQYF.

The chain is built from TRBV7-9 and TRBJ1-1; 8 bases match TRBD1. The junction had 16 bases not matched to a gene; V was cut back by 3 bases and J by 4 bases. The CDR3 is 18 amino acids. Germline values: CDR1 SEHNR, CDR2 FQNEAQ (reference sequence). The CDR3 DNA reads as TGTGCCAGCAGCTTGCTACGTCCGGACAGGGATAGGGGCACTGAAGCTTTCTTT. Protein: CASSLLRPDRDRGTEAFF. The whole variable domain, filled in from reference TRBV7-9 and TRBJ1-1, reads DTGVSQNPRHKITKRGQNVTFRCDPISEHNRLYWYRQTLGQGPEFLTYFQNEAQLEKSRLLSDRFSAERPKGSFSTLEIQRTEQGDSAMYLCASSLLRPDRDRGTEAFFGQGTRLTVV.

The chain uses TRBV11-2 and TRBJ2-7; 8 bases align to TRBD1. After removal of 1 base from V and 2 bases from J, the junction contained 4 bases not matched to a gene. The CDR3 runs 15 residues. Germline values: CDR1 SGHAT, CDR2 FQNNGV. In nucleotides, the CDR3 is TGTGCCAGCAGCTTAGCGGCACAGGGGGCCTACGAGCAGTACTTC. It yields the protein CASSLAAQGAYEQYF.

J is TRBJ2-3 and V is TRBV4-2; 11 nucleotides line up with TRBD2. V gave up 1 base and J gave up 6 bases; unmatched junction bases: 9. CDR3 size: 17 residues. Per germline, CDR1 LGHNA and CDR2 YNFKEQ. The chain's CDR3 is CASSQGTGTSGLDTQYF. DNA for the CDR3: TGTGCCAGCAGCCAAGGTACCGGGACTAGCGGTCTGGATACGCAGTATTTT.

The genes are TRBV18 and TRBJ2-7; D possibly corresponds to TRBD1 (5 bases). The V end lost 3 bases, the J end lost 4 bases, and 13 bases lay between the germline ends. Germline loops: CDR1 KGHSH, CDR2 LQKENI. The CDR3 extends over 14 amino acids. CDR3 in amino acids: CASSPDTSNYEQYF. CDR3 coding DNA: TGTGCCAGCTCACCGGACACGTCTAATTACGAGCAGTACTTC.

This chain joins TRBV5-8 and TRBJ2-1; TRBD2 agrees at 9 bases. V gave up 0 bases and J gave up 2 bases; unmatched junction bases: 0. This CDR3 has 15 residues. The germline CDR1 and CDR2 sequences are SGHTS and YDEGEE. CDR3 residues: CASSLASGTYNEQFF. The CDR3 bases are TGTGCCAGCAGCTTGGCTAGCGGGACCTACAATGAGCAGTTCTTC.

This sequence joins TRBV19 and TRBJ1-1; D might be TRBD1 (5 bases). The germline CDR1 and CDR2 sequences are LNHDA and SQIVND (reference sequence). Deletions cut 3 bases from V and 5 bases from J, with 13 bases between. The CDR3 consists of 14 residues. DNA for the CDR3: TGTGCCAGTAGTATGCGGGGGAAGCGGACTGAAGCTTTCTTT. Protein sequence: CASSMRGKRTEAFF.